This TCR beta chain was found in a study of T cells after yellow fever vaccination. Study findings and constraints: Detected again after the booster were most primary-vaccination clones, at approximately 96% CD4 and roughly 88% CD8. A small share of clonotypes appeared in both CD4 and CD8 compartments. Contaminants from the bulk population, in the form of abundant clonotypes, could be found in FACS-sorted repertoires.

Template switching with 5'RACE generated the TCR cDNA and added a universal primer site and UMIs. MiXCR was run by TCRdb on the 5' RACE reads, yielding one entry per CDR3 protein. The sample comprises approximately 510,000 distinct CDR3 sequences, just over 20% of which are singletons, and about 15% rests with the top ten. Germline V gene sequence: CDR1 MDHEN, CDR2 SYDVKM. This CDR3 is built from 13 residues. V dropped 3 bases and J dropped 3 bases, with 9 bases sitting between them. Turning to this clonotype: No antigen is known for it.

The chain recombines TRBV28 with TRBJ2-7; D is possibly TRBD2 (5 bases). The clonotype comes from a young man who received the YFV17D yellow fever vaccine. This material consisted of PBMCs, taken more than 20 days after the first yellow fever vaccination. The CDR3 DNA reads TGTGCCAGCAGTTTCGGACTTCACTACGAGCAGTACGTC. It translates to CASSFGLHYEQYV.